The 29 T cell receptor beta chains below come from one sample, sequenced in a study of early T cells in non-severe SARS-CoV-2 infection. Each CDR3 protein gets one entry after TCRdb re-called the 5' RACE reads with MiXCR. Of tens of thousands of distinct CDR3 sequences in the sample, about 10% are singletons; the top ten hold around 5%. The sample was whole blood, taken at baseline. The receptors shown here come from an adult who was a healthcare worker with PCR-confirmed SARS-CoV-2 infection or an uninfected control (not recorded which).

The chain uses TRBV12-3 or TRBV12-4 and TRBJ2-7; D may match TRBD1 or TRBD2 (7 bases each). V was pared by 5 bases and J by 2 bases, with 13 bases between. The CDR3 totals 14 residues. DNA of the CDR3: TGTGCCAGCAGTCCCCCAGGGGGGGCCTACGAGCAGTACTTC. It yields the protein CASSPPGGAYEQYF.

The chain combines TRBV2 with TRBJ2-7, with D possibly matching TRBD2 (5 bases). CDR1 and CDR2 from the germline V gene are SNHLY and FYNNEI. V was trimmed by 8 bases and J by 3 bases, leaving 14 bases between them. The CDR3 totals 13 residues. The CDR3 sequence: CASHLWESYEQYF. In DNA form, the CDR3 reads TGTGCCAGCCACTTATGGGAGAGCTACGAGCAGTACTTC.

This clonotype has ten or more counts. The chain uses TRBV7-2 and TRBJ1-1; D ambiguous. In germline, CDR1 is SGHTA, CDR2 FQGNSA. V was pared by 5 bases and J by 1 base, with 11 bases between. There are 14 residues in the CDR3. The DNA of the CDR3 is TGTGCCAGCAGCCCGTCGACGGCGAACACTGAAGCTTTCTTT. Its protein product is CASSPSTANTEAFF.

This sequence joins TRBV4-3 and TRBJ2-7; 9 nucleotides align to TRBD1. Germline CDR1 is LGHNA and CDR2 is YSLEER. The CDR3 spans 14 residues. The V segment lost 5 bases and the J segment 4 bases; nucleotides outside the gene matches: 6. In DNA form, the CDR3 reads TGCGCCAGCAGCGAACGGGACAGGGCTTACGAGCAGTACTTC. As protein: CASSERDRAYEQYF.

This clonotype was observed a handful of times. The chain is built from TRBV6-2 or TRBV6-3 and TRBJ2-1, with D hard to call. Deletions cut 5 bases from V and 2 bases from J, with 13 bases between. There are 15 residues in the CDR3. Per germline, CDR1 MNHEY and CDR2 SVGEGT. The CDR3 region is CASSTDVSAYNEQFF. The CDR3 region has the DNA TGTGCCAGCAGTACGGACGTCTCGGCCTACAATGAGCAGTTCTTC.

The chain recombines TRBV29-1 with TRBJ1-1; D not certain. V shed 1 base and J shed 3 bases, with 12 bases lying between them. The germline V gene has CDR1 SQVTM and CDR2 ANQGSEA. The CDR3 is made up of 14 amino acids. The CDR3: CSVEVWGMYTEAFF. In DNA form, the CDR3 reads TGCAGCGTTGAAGTATGGGGAATGTACACTGAAGCTTTCTTT.

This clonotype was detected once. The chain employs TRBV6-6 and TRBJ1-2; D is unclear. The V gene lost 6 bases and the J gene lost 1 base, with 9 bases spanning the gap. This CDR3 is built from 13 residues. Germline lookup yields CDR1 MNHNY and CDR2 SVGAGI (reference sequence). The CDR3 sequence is CASRIGSNYGYTF. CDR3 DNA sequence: TGTGCCAGCAGAATTGGCAGTAACTATGGCTACACCTTC.

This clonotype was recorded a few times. The CDR3: CASSVSAASGNTIYF. CDR3 coding DNA: TGTGCCAGCAGCGTAAGCGCAGCGTCTGGAAACACCATATATTTT. V usage is TRBV9 and J usage is TRBJ1-3, with unresolved D. This CDR3 spans 15 amino acids. V was shortened by 1 base and J by 1 base, with 9 bases between the two germline ends. Germline assignment: CDR1 SGDLS and CDR2 YYNGEE.

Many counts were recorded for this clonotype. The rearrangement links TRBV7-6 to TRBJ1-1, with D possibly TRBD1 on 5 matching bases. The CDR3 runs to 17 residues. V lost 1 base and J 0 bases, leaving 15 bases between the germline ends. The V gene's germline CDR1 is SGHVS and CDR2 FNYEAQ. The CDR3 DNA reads TGTGCCAGCAGCTTAGTTCAAGGGGCCCCAATGAACACTGAAGCTTTCTTT. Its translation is CASSLVQGAPMNTEAFF.

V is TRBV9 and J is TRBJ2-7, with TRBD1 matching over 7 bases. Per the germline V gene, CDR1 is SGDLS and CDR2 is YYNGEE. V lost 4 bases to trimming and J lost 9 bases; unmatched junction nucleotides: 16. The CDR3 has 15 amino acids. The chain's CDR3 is CASSPHGTEVEWQYF. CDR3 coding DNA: TGTGCCAGCAGCCCCCATGGGACAGAGGTCGAGTGGCAGTACTTC.

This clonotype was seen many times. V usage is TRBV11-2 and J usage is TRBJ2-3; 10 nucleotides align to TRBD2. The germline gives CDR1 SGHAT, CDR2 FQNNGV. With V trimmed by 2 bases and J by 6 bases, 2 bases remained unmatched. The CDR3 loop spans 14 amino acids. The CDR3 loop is CASSLPGLADTQYF. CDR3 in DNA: TGTGCCAGCAGCTTACCGGGACTAGCGGATACGCAGTATTTT.

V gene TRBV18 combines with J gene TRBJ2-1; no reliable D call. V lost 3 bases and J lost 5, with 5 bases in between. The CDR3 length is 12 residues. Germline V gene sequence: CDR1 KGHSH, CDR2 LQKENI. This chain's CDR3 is CASSPQDNEQFF. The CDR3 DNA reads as TGTGCCAGCTCACCCCAAGACAATGAGCAGTTCTTC.

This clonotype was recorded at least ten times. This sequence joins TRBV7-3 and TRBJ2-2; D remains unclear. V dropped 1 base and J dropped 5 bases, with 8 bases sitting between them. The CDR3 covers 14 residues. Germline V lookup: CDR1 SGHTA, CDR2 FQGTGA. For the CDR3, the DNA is TGTGCCAGCAGCTTAAATCCGCGGACCGGGGAGCTGTTTTTT. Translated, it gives CASSLNPRTGELFF.

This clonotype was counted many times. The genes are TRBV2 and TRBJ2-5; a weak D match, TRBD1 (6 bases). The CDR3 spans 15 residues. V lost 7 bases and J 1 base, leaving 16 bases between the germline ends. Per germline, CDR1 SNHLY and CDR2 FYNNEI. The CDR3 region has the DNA TGTGCCAGCACAGGACAGATACCAGCCCAAGAGACCCAGTACTTC. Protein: CASTGQIPAQETQYF.

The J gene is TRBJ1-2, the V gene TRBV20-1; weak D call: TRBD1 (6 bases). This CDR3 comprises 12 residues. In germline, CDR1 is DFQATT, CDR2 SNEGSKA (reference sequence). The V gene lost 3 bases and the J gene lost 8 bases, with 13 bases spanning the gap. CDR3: CSARPGGDGYTF. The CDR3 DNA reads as TGCAGTGCTAGGCCCGGGGGCGACGGCTACACCTTC.

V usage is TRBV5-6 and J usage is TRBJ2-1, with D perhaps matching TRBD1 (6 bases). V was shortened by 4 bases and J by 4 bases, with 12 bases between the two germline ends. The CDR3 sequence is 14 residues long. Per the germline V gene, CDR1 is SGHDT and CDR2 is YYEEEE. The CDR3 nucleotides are TGTGCCAGCAGCCCACAGGGTACTTACAATGAGCAGTTCTTC. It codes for CASSPQGTYNEQFF. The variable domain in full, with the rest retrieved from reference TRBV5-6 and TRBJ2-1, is DAGVTQSPTHLIKTRGQQVTLRCSPKSGHDTVSWYQQALGQGPQFIFQYYEEEERQRGNFPDRFSGHQFPNYSSELNVNALLLGDSALYLCASSPQGTYNEQFFGPGTRLTVL.

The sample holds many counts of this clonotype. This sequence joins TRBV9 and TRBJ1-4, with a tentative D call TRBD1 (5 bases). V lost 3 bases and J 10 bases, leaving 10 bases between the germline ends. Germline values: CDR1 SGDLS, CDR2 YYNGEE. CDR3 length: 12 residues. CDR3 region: CASSAERGKLFF. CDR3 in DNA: TGTGCCAGCAGCGCCGAAAGGGGAAAACTGTTTTTT. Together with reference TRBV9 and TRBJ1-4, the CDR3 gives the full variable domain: DSGVTQTPKHLITATGQRVTLRCSPRSGDLSVYWYQQSLDQGLQFLIQYYNGEERAKGNILERFSAQQFPDLHSELNLSSLELGDSALYFCASSAERGKLFFGSGTQLSVL.

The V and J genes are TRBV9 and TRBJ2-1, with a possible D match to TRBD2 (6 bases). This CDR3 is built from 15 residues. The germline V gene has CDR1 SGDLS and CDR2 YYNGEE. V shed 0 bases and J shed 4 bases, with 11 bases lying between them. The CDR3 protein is CASSVESGWYNEQFF. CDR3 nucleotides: TGTGCCAGCAGCGTAGAAAGCGGGTGGTACAATGAGCAGTTCTTC.

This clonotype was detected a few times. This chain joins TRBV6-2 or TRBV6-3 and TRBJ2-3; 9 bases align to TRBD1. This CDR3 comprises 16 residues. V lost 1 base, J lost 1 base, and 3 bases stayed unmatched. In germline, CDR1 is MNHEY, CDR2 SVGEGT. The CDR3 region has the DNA TGTGCCAGCAGTTACTTCCGGGACAGGGGCACAGATACGCAGTATTTT. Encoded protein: CASSYFRDRGTDTQYF.

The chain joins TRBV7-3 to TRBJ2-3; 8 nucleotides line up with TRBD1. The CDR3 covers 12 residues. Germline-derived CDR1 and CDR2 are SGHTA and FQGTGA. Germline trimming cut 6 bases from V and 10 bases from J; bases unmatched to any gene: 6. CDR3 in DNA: TGTGCCAGCAGTCGTGCAGGGGGCGCGCAGTATTTT. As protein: CASSRAGGAQYF.

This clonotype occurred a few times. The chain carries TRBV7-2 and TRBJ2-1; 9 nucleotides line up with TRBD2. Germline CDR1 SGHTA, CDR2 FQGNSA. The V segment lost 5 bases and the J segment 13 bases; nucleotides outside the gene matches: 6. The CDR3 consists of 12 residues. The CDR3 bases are TGTGCCAGCAGCATTGAGCGGGAGGTTCAGTTCTTC. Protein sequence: CASSIEREVQFF.

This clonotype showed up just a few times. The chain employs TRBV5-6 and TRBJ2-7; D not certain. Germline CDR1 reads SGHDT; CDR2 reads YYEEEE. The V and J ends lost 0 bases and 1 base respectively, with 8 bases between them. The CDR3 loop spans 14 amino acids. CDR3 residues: CASSLEIRSYEQYF. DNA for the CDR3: TGTGCCAGCAGCTTGGAAATACGTTCCTACGAGCAGTACTTC.

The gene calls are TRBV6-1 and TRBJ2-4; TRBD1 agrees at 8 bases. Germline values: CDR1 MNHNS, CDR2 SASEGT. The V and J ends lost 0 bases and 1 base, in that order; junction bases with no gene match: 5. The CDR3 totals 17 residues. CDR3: CASSEADRGYAKNIQYF. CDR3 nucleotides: TGTGCCAGCAGTGAAGCCGACAGGGGTTACGCCAAAAACATTCAGTACTTC.

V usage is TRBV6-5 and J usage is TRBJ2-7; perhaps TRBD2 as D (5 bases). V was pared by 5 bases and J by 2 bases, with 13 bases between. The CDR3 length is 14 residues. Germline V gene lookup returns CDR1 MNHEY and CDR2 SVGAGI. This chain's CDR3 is CASSRRFHAYEQYF. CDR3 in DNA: TGTGCCAGCAGTCGGAGGTTCCACGCCTACGAGCAGTACTTC.

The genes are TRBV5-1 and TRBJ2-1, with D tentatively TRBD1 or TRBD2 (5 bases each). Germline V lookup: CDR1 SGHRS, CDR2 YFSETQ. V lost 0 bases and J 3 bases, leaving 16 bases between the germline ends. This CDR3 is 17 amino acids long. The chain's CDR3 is CASSLGLGTIDYNEQFF. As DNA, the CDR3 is TGCGCCAGCAGCTTGGGATTAGGGACCATCGACTACAATGAGCAGTTCTTC.

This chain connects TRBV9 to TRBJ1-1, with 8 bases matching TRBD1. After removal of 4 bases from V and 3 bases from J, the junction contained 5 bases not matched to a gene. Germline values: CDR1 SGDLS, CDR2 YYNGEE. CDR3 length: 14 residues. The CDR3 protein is CASSPGQGHTEAFF. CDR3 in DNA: TGTGCCAGCAGCCCTGGACAGGGACACACTGAAGCTTTCTTT.

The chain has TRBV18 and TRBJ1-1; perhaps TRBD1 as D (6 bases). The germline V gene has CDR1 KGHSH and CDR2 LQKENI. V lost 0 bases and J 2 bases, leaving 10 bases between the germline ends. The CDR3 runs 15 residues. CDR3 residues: CASSPPGGINTEAFF. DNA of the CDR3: TGTGCCAGCTCACCACCAGGGGGGATCAACACTGAAGCTTTCTTT.

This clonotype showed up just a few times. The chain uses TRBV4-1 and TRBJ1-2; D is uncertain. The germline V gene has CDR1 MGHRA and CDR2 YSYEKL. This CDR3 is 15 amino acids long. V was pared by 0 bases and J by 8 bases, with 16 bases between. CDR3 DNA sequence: TGCGCCAGCAGCCAAGACCGGGCGCCCCCCCCGGGCTACACCTTC. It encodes CASSQDRAPPPGYTF.

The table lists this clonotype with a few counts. Here the CDR3 DNA reads TGTGCCAGCAGTGAAACAGGTACCGGAACTGAAGCTTTCTTT. This gives the protein CASSETGTGTEAFF. This chain links TRBV2 with TRBJ1-1; tentatively, D is TRBD1 (5 bases). Germline V CDR1 and CDR2: SNHLY, FYNNEI. CDR3 length: 14 amino acids. Trimming cost V 2 bases and J 5 bases, with 12 bases left between them.